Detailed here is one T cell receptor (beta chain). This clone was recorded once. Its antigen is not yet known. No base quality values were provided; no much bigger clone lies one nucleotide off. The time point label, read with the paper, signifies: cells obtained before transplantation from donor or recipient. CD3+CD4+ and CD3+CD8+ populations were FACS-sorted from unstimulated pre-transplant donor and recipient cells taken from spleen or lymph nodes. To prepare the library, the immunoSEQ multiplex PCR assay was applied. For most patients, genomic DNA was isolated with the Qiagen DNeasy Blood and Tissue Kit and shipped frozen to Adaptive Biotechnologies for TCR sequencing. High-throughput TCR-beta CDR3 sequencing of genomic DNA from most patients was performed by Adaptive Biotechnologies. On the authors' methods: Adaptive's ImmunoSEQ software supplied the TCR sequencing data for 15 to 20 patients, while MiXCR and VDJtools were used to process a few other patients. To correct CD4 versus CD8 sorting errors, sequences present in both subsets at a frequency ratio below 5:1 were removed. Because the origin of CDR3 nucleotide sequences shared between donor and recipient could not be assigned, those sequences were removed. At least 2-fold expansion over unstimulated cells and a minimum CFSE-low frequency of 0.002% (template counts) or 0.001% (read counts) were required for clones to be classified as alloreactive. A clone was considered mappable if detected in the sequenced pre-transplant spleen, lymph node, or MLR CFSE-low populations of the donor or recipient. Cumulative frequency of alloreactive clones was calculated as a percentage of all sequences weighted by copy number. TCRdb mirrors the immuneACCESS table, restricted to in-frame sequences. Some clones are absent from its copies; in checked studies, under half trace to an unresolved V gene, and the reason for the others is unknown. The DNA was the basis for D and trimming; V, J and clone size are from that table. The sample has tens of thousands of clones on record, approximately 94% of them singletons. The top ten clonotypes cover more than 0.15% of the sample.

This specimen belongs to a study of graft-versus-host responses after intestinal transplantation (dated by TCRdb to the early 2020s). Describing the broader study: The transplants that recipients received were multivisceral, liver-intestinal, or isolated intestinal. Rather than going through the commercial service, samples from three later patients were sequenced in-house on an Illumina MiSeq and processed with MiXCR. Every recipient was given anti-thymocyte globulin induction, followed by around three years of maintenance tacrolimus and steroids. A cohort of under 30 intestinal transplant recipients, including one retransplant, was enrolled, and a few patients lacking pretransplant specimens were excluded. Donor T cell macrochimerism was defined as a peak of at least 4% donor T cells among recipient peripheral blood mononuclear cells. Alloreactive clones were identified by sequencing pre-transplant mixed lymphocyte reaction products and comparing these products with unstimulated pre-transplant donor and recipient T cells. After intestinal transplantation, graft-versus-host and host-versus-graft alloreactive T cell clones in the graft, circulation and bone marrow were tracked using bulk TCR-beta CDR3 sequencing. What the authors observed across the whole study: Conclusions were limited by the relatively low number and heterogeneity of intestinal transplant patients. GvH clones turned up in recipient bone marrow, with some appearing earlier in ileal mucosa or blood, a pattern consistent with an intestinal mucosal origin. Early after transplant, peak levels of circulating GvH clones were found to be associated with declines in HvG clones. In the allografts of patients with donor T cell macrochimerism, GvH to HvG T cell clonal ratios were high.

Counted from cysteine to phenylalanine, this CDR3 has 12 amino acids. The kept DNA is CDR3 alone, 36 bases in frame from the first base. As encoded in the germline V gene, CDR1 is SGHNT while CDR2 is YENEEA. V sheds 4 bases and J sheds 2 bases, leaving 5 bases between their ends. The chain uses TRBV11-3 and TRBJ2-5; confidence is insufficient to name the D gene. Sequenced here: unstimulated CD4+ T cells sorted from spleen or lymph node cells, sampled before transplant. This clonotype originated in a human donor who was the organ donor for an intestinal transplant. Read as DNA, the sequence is TGTGCCAGCAGCTCGCAACAAGAGACCCAGTACTTC. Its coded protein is CASSSQQETQYF.